Listed below are T cell receptor beta chains from one sample, sequenced in a study of cytomegalovirus exposure and HLA in healthy donors. Assay used: immunoSEQ multiplex PCR; TCRdb lists only in-frame clones, some missing. This sample has about 140,000 clones; around 80% occur once, and the top ten carry roughly 1.4%. The specimen sequenced was PBMCs. These receptors were collected from a man aged 25 to 40 in good health and CMV-seropositive. Each CDR3 is given with its conserved first and last residue. The D gene is left open where the match is weak.

V gene	J gene	D gene	CDR3 DNA	CDR3 protein
TRBV28	TRBJ1-5	NA	TGTGCCAGTGTAGAGGATTTCGGGACCCAGCATTTT	CASVEDFGTQHF
TRBV9	TRBJ2-5	TRBD1	TGTGCCAGCAGCGTCGGTGGGACAGGGGGATTTAGGGAGACCCAGTACTTC	CASSVGGTGGFRETQYF
TRBV18	TRBJ2-5	TRBD2	TGTGCCAGCTCACCACTAGCGGGAGTGGAGACCCAGTACTTC	CASSPLAGVETQYF
TRBV18	TRBJ2-1	NA	TGTGCCAGCTCACCATCTAGTGCGATTGAGCAGTTCTTC	CASSPSSAIEQFF
TRBV6-1	TRBJ2-1	TRBD1	TGTGCCAGCAGTGACTCACAGGGGCGGTGGCAGTTCTTC	CASSDSQGRWQFF
TRBV19	TRBJ1-6	TRBD1	TGTGCCAGTAGTGTACGCCAGACAGGGGGTGGCAATTCACCCCTCCACTTT	CASSVRQTGGGNSPLHF
TRBV29-1	TRBJ2-5	TRBD1	TGCAGCGTTGATCGGACAGGAGGAGAGACCCAGTACTTC	CSVDRTGGETQYF
TRBV19	TRBJ2-3	TRBD1	TGTGCCAGTAGTATCGGGTCGGGGACAGGGGTGGCAGATACGCAGTATTTT	CASSIGSGTGVADTQYF
TRBV27	TRBJ2-3	NA	TGTGCCAGCTCACGACGGGGAACAGATACGCAGTATTTT	CASSRRGTDTQYF
TRBV7-9	TRBJ2-1	NA	TGTGCCAGCAGTCCTTCAGGAGGGAGCGCCTACAATGAGCAGTTCTTC	CASSPSGGSAYNEQFF
TRBV6-5	TRBJ1-5	NA	TGTGCCAGCACTTCATACGGTGATGGTCAGCCCCAGCATTTT	CASTSYGDGQPQHF
TRBV19	TRBJ1-2	NA	TGTGCCACCTCACAAGTATTGTCATTGGGAGAATCCTATGGCTACACCTTC	CATSQVLSLGESYGYTF
TRBV6-1	TRBJ2-7	NA	TGTGCCAGCAGTGAGCACAGGGAAGAGCCACAGTACTTC	CASSEHREEPQYF
TRBV18	TRBJ2-3	NA	TGTGCCAGCTCCCCAGGCGAGGGCACAGATACGCAGTATTTT	CASSPGEGTDTQYF
TRBV11-2	TRBJ2-5	TRBD2	TGTGCCAGCAGCCCAGGGACTAGCGGGTCCCAAGAGACCCAGTACTTC	CASSPGTSGSQETQYF
TRBV2	TRBJ2-3	NA	TGTGCCAGCAGTGGGGGGCCTAGCACAGATACGCAGTATTTT	CASSGGPSTDTQYF
TRBV4-2	TRBJ2-7	TRBD2	TGTGCCAGCAGCCGACGCGGGGGCGGGGGGACCTACGAGCAGTACTTC	CASSRRGGGGTYEQYF
TRBV2	TRBJ2-1	TRBD2	TGTGCCAGCAGGCAACAAGCGGGGGGATACAATGAGCAGTTCTTC	CASRQQAGGYNEQFF
TRBV18	TRBJ1-1	NA	TGTGCCAGCTCACCGTTGGGGTGGGGGCGGACGACTGAAGCTTTCTTT	CASSPLGWGRTTEAFF